The 25 T cell receptor beta chains below come from one sample, sequenced in a study of T-cell memory formation after mild COVID-19. Via MiXCR, TCRdb re-called the 5' RACE reads, giving one row per CDR3 protein. The sample consists of 400,000 or so distinct CDR3 sequences, 20% of them appearing once. The sample consisted of PBMCs or a T cell subset sorted from them (not recorded which). These TCRs come from an adult woman who had mild COVID-19 (a few samples of this study predate the infection). Cell type and time point are not known.

This clonotype was seen a few times. The chain has TRBV9 and TRBJ1-6; unclear D gene. CDR3 length: 14 amino acids. Trimming pared 2 bases from V and 10 bases from J, leaving 13 bases between. The germline V gene has CDR1 SGDLS and CDR2 YYNGEE. This CDR3 reads CASSVGDMESPLHF. CDR3 bases: TGTGCCAGCAGCGTTGGGGATATGGAATCACCCCTCCACTTT.

This clonotype was observed a handful of times. The chain employs TRBV29-1 and TRBJ1-1, with 7 bases fitting TRBD1. This CDR3 has 14 amino acids. The germline V gene encodes CDR1 SQVTM and CDR2 ANQGSEA. V lost 5 bases to trimming and J lost 5 bases; unmatched junction nucleotides: 11. Written as DNA, the CDR3 is TGCAGCGTTTCTAAGGGGGCGCGGAGTACTGAAGCTTTCTTT. Amino acid sequence: CSVSKGARSTEAFF.

This clonotype was counted a few times. This sequence joins TRBV7-3 and TRBJ2-3; 7 nucleotides line up with TRBD2. The V and J ends lost 5 bases and 2 bases, in that order; junction bases with no gene match: 7. This CDR3 region has 15 residues. The germline CDR1 and CDR2 sequences are SGHTA and FQGTGA. CDR3 protein: CASSHLSGFTDTQYF. In DNA, the CDR3 is TGTGCCAGCAGCCACCTTAGCGGGTTCACAGATACGCAGTATTTT. Drawing the rest from reference TRBV7-3 and TRBJ2-3, the complete variable domain is GAGVSQTPSNKVTEKGKYVELRCDPISGHTALYWYRQSLGQGPEFLIYFQGTGAADDSGLPNDRFFAVRPEGSVSTLKIQRTERGDSAVYLCASSHLSGFTDTQYFGPGTRLTVL.

The CDR3 region is CSARRGTLNTEAFF. The CDR3 coding sequence is TGCAGTGCTAGACGAGGAACCCTCAACACTGAAGCTTTCTTT. The chain has TRBV20-1 and TRBJ1-1; D gene ambiguous. CDR1 DFQATT and CDR2 SNEGSKA come from the germline V gene (reference sequence). V was clipped by 2 bases and J by 2 bases, with 12 bases between them. The CDR3 length is 14 residues.

This rearrangement joins TRBV12-3 or TRBV12-4 to TRBJ2-4; no firm D call. This CDR3 has 11 amino acids. Between the trimmed V and J ends, which lost 3 bases and 5 bases, there was a span of 2 bases. CDR3 in DNA: TGTGCCAGCAGTTTTGAAAACATTCAGTACTTC. Translation: CASSFENIQYF.

This chain joins TRBV5-4 and TRBJ2-1; TRBD2 is a possible D gene (6 bases). Germline assignment: CDR1 SGHNT and CDR2 YYREEE (reference sequence). The CDR3 sequence is 14 residues long. Trimming removed 2 bases from V and 6 bases from J, with 12 bases in between. The CDR3 nucleotides read TGTGCCAGCAGCTTAGCGGGTCCCTCCAATGAGCAGTTCTTC. Translating gives CASSLAGPSNEQFF. Full variable domain (outside the CDR3, taken from reference TRBV5-4 and TRBJ2-1): ETGVTQSPTHLIKTRGQQVTLRCSSQSGHNTVSWYQQALGQGPQFIFQYYREEENGRGNFPPRFSGLQFPNYSSELNVNALELDDSALYLCASSLAGPSNEQFFGPGTRLTVL.

Regarding this clonotype: The conserved closing phenylalanine or tryptophan is absent in this CDR3, likely reflecting a read error. The V gene is TRBV30, the J gene TRBJ2-7; no clear D. The germline V and J ends were trimmed by 2 bases and 5 bases, with 10 bases remaining between them. This CDR3 contains 12 residues. The germline V gene encodes CDR1 GTSNPN and CDR2 SVGIG (reference sequence). CDR3 sequence: CAWSQMKDEQYY. Written as DNA, the CDR3 is TGTGCCTGGAGTCAAATGAAAGACGAGCAGTACTAC.

The chain combines TRBV25-1 with TRBJ2-1; TRBD1 aligns across 11 bases. The CDR3 covers 16 residues. Losses at the gene ends were 4 bases for V and 3 bases for J; bases not matched to a gene: 5. Germline V lookup: CDR1 MGHDK, CDR2 SYGVNS. The CDR3, as DNA: TGTGCCAGCAGTGGGGACAGGGGGGGGTACTACAATGAGCAGTTCTTC. Protein product: CASSGDRGGYYNEQFF.

This clonotype appeared a few times. The chain carries TRBV7-2 and TRBJ2-1, with 8 bases matching TRBD2. Germline CDR1 is SGHTA and CDR2 is FQGNSA. The CDR3 extends over 16 amino acids. The J segment lost 1 base and the V segment lost 6 bases, leaving 8 bases of the junction unmatched. The CDR3 here is CASSLGLARSYNEQFF. CDR3 bases: TGTGCCAGCAGTCTCGGACTAGCCCGGTCCTACAATGAGCAGTTCTTC.

This clonotype was seen a few times. The V gene is TRBV12-3 or TRBV12-4, the J gene TRBJ1-1; TRBD1 might be the D (5 bases). The V end was cut by 1 base, the J end by 0 bases, with 9 bases between. The CDR3 has 15 amino acids. The CDR3 DNA sequence: TGTGCCAGCAGTTTAGGGGGGTTCATGAACACTGAAGCTTTCTTT. Encoded protein: CASSLGGFMNTEAFF.

The V call is TRBV5-6, the J call TRBJ1-1; no reliable D call. Germline V lookup: CDR1 SGHDT, CDR2 YYEEEE. Trimming took 0 bases from V and 1 from J, leaving 13 bases between them. This CDR3 is built from 16 residues. The CDR3 DNA reads TGTGCCAGCAGCTTGGCCGGTTACGGCCAGAACACTGAAGCTTTCTTT. Encoded protein: CASSLAGYGQNTEAFF. The whole variable domain, remainder taken from reference TRBV5-6 and TRBJ1-1, is DAGVTQSPTHLIKTRGQQVTLRCSPKSGHDTVSWYQQALGQGPQFIFQYYEEEERQRGNFPDRFSGHQFPNYSSELNVNALLLGDSALYLCASSLAGYGQNTEAFFGQGTRLTVV.

A few counts support this clonotype. This chain connects TRBV6-1 to TRBJ1-2; 7 bases map to TRBD1. The germline CDR1 and CDR2 sequences are MNHNS and SASEGT. V shed 7 bases, J shed 6 bases, and the junction held 11 bases outside the gene matches. This CDR3 region has 14 residues. CDR3 coding DNA: TGTGCCAGCACCCCCAGAACCGACAGGGATGGCTACACCTTC. The encoded protein is CASTPRTDRDGYTF.

The rearrangement uses TRBV12-3 or TRBV12-4 and TRBJ2-2, with D possibly TRBD2 on 6 matching bases. This CDR3 has 15 residues. Deletions cut 3 bases from V and 2 bases from J, with 10 bases between. The chain's CDR3 is CASSFTSRNTGELFF. CDR3 sequence (DNA): TGTGCCAGCAGTTTCACTAGCAGAAACACCGGGGAGCTGTTTTTT.

The chain links TRBV3-1 to TRBJ2-7; TRBD1 aligns across 9 bases. CDR3 size: 16 residues. CDR1 is LGHDT, CDR2 YNNKEL, per germline (reference sequence). V dropped 4 bases and J dropped 3; count of bases not matched to a gene: 10. This CDR3 is CASSPSYGTGNYEQYF. DNA for the CDR3: TGTGCCAGCAGCCCTTCATACGGGACAGGGAACTACGAGCAGTACTTC.

This clonotype occurred once. The V and J genes are TRBV19 and TRBJ2-7, with D maybe TRBD2 (6 bases). Germline V gene data show CDR1 as LNHDA and CDR2 as SQIVND (reference sequence). The CDR3 has 17 amino acids. With 1 base removed from V and 0 bases from J, the gap between germline ends came to 16 bases. CDR3 in DNA: TGTGCCAGTAGTATAGGGCGGGGTTACACCCGCTCCTACGAGCAGTACTTC. Its translation is CASSIGRGYTRSYEQYF.

The genes are TRBV12-3 or TRBV12-4 and TRBJ2-3, with D perhaps being TRBD1 or TRBD2 (5 bases each). This CDR3 has 15 residues. The germline V and J ends were trimmed by 4 bases and 4 bases, with 15 bases remaining between them. CDR3 sequence reads: CASSSPLVRADTQYF. CDR3 DNA sequence: TGTGCCAGCAGTTCTCCACTAGTCAGGGCAGATACGCAGTATTTT.

This clonotype was seen only a few times. This rearrangement joins TRBV30 to TRBJ2-6; D remains ambiguous. The CDR3 has 16 residues. The germline CDR1 and CDR2 sequences are GTSNPN and SVGIG (reference sequence). V was clipped by 2 bases and J by 0 bases, with 11 bases between them. For the CDR3, the DNA is TGTGCCTGGAGTCCACTTTCATTCTCTGGGGCCAACGTCCTGACTTTC. This sequence encodes CAWSPLSFSGANVLTF. Variable domain in full (rest from reference TRBV30 and TRBJ2-6): SQTIHQWPATLVQPVGSPLSLECTVEGTSNPNLYWYRQAAGRGLQLLFYSVGIGQISSEVPQNLSASRPQDRQFILSSKKLLLSDSGFYLCAWSPLSFSGANVLTFGAGSRLTVL.

The J gene is TRBJ1-5, the V gene TRBV18; 7 bases agree with TRBD1. J was trimmed by 5 bases and V by 3 bases; bases with no gene match: 10. From germline, CDR1 is KGHSH and CDR2 LQKENI. The CDR3 contains 16 residues. CDR3 region: CASSPQSGGNDQPQHF. In nucleotides, the CDR3 is TGTGCCAGCTCACCGCAATCAGGGGGTAACGATCAGCCCCAGCATTTT.

The chain joins TRBV18 to TRBJ2-1; D remains ambiguous. Trimming stripped 3 bases from V and 15 bases from J, with 18 bases between. The germline gives CDR1 KGHSH, CDR2 LQKENI. The CDR3 contains 13 residues. In DNA, the CDR3 is TGTGCCAGCTCACCCACCAACGCTGGAAAACCGTTCTTC. As protein: CASSPTNAGKPFF.

This clonotype was recorded many times. J is TRBJ2-1 and V is TRBV29-1; D is unclear. This CDR3 comprises 14 residues. Germline V CDR1 and CDR2: SQVTM, ANQGSEA. Trimming removed 4 bases from V and 0 bases from J, with 10 bases in between. The DNA for the CDR3 is TGCAGCGTTGGAGACCGAAGCTCCTACAATGAGCAGTTCTTC. Amino acids: CSVGDRSSYNEQFF.

This clonotype was observed a few times. This chain links TRBV27 with TRBJ2-1, with D unclear. The CDR3 runs 13 residues. V lost 3 bases, J lost 9 bases, and 12 bases lay in between. CDR1 and CDR2 from the germline V gene are MNHEY and SMNVEV (reference sequence). CDR3 loop: CASSFSSTSEQFF. The CDR3 coding sequence is TGTGCCAGCAGTTTTTCTAGTACTTCTGAGCAGTTCTTC.

This clonotype was counted only a few times. The V call is TRBV4-1, the J call TRBJ2-3, with 8 bases that match TRBD2. The V segment lost 1 base and the J segment 6 bases; nucleotides outside the gene matches: 3. The CDR3 spans 14 residues. The germline CDR1 and CDR2 sequences are MGHRA and YSYEKL. CDR3 protein: CASSQGGGWDTQYF. The CDR3 DNA reads TGCGCCAGCAGCCAAGGCGGGGGGTGGGATACGCAGTATTTT.

The table lists this clonotype with a few counts. This sequence joins TRBV6-5 and TRBJ2-1; D is unresolved. The CDR3 is 11 amino acids. V was trimmed by 2 bases and J by 15 bases, leaving 11 bases between them. Germline CDR1 MNHEY, CDR2 SVGAGI. The CDR3 here is CASSYGSVLFF. For the CDR3, the DNA is TGTGCCAGCAGTTACGGGTCCGTCTTGTTCTTC.

The genes are TRBV10-2 and TRBJ2-1, with TRBD2 matching 11 bases. The CDR3 sequence is 15 residues long. V shed 2 bases and J 4 bases; nucleotides not matched to a gene: 1. Germline-derived CDR1 and CDR2 are WSHSY and SAAADI. The CDR3: CASSERTSGYNEQFF. CDR3 in DNA: TGCGCCAGCAGTGAGCGGACTAGCGGGTACAATGAGCAGTTCTTC.

This clonotype was observed a handful of times. The rearrangement joins TRBV25-1 to TRBJ2-7; no reliable D call. V was cut by 4 bases and J by 3 bases, with 7 bases left in between. The CDR3 loop spans 12 amino acids. Germline lookup yields CDR1 MGHDK and CDR2 SYGVNS. CDR3 nucleotide sequence: TGTGCCAGCAGTGGGCCTAACTACGAGCAGTACTTC. Encoded protein: CASSGPNYEQYF.